The rows below give T cell receptor beta chains drawn from one sample of a study of human T cells and chemical hapten exposure. In TCRdb, the RACE reads were re-called with MiXCR into one record per CDR3 protein. The sample holds tens of thousands of distinct CDR3 sequences, around 10% seen once. This specimen consisted of whole blood, obtained in connection with sensitization to the hapten diphenylcyclopropenone (DPC). These receptors came from a man between 35 and 55 years old with alopecia areata. Some clones in this sample may be carry-over from other donors' samples. Each CDR3 is given with its conserved first and last residue. D genes are given only for firm matches. Only part of the rows carry a size: once, few, many, or a class if the clone is expanded.

V gene	clone size	J gene	D gene	CDR3 DNA	CDR3 protein
TRBV14	few	TRBJ2-7	TRBD2	TGTGCCAGCAGCCAGGGACTAGCGGACGAGCAGTACTTC	CASSQGLADEQYF
TRBV3-1	.	TRBJ2-1	.	TGTGCCAGCATTCCATCCGGGACCAGCACCAATGAGCAGTTCTTC	CASIPSGTSTNEQFF
TRBV12-3/TRBV12-4	few	TRBJ2-1	.	TGTGCCAGCAGTTTAGAGGGGGTGCGAACTAGCTCCTACAATGAGCAGTTCTTC	CASSLEGVRTSSYNEQFF
TRBV4-2	few	TRBJ2-3	.	TGTGCCAGCAGCCAAGATGGTCAGGAGAGCACAGATACGCAGTATTTT	CASSQDGQESTDTQYF
TRBV7-2	few	TRBJ2-3	.	TGTGCCAGCAGGTGGGACCCTTTCACAGATACGCAGTATTTT	CASRWDPFTDTQYF
TRBV5-5	.	TRBJ1-1	.	TGTGCCAGCAGCTCCGCGGCAGTCGAAGCTTTCTTT	CASSSAAVEAFF
TRBV14	few	TRBJ2-1	.	TGTGCCAGCAGCCCCTCCCAGAGCTTCCATGAGCAGTTCTTC	CASSPSQSFHEQFF
TRBV2	.	TRBJ1-2	.	TGTGCCAGCAGTGAGACAGGTGGTAACGGCTACACCTTC	CASSETGGNGYTF
TRBV12-3/TRBV12-4	many	TRBJ2-2	TRBD1	TGTGCCAGCAGTTCCACCCAGGGGGCTCGGACCGGGGAGCTGTTTTTT	CASSSTQGARTGELFF
TRBV7-8	many	TRBJ2-2	TRBD2	TGTGCCAGCAGCTTAGAATCTAGCGGGAGGGACACCGGGGAGCTGTTTTTT	CASSLESSGRDTGELFF